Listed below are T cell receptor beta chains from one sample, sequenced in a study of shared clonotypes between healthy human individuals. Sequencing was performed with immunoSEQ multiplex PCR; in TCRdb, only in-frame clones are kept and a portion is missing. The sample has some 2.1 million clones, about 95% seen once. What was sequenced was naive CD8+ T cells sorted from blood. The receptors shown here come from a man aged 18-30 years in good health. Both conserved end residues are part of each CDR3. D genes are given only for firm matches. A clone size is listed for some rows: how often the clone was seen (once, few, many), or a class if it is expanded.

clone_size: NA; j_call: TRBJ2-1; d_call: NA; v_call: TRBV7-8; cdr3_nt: TGTGCCAGCAGCTTAGCGGGGAGGTGGAATGAGCAGTTCTTC; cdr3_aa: CASSLAGRWNEQFF
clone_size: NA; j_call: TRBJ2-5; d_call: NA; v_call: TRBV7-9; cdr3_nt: TGTGCCAGCAGCTCCCCCCCAGGTTTCGAAGAGACCCAGTACTTC; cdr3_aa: CASSSPPGFEETQYF
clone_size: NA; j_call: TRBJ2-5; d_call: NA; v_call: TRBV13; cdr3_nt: TGTGCCAGCAAGATCTTTCAAGAGACCCAGTACTTC; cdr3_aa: CASKIFQETQYF
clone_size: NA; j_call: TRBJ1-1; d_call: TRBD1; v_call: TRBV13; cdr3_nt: TGTGCCAGCAGCGGGGACAGGGACGCCCTTTCTGAAGCTTTCTTT; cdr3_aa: CASSGDRDALSEAFF
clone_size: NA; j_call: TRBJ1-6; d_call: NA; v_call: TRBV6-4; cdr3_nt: TGTGCCAGCAGTGACCTGGGAGTCAATAATTCACCCCTCCACTTT; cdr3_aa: CASSDLGVNNSPLHF
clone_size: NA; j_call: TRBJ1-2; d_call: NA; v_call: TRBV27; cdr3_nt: TGTGCCAGCAGTCCCGGCCGGGCCTATGGCTACACCTTC; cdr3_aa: CASSPGRAYGYTF
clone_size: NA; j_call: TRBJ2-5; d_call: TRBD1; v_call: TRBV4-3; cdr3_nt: TGCGCCAGCAGCCAAGTTTGGGACAGGGTGTGGGAGACCCAGTACTTC; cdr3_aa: CASSQVWDRVWETQYF
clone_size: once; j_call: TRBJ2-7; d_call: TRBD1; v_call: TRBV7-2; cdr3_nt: TGTGCCAGCAGTCCAGGACAGGGTCTAACCGAGCAGTACTTC; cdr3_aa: CASSPGQGLTEQYF
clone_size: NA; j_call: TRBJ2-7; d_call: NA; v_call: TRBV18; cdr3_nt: TGTGCCAGCTCACCTACTCGGGGAGGTGAGCAGTACTTC; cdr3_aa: CASSPTRGGEQYF
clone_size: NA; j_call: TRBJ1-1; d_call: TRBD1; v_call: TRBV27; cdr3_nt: TGTGCCAGCAGTCCGGGACAGATGAACACTGAAGCTTTCTTT; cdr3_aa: CASSPGQMNTEAFF
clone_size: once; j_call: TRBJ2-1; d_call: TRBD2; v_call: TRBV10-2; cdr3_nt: TGCGCCAGCAGTGATTTCCGGGAGGGCCGGTACAATGAGCAGTTCTTC; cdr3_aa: CASSDFREGRYNEQFF
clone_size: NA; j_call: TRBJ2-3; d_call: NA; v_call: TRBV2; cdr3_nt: TGTGCCAGCAGTGAGGTGGACCTCCAGCCAGATACGCAGTATTTT; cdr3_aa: CASSEVDLQPDTQYF
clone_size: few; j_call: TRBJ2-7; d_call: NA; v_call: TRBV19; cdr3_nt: TGTGCCAGTAGTATGGGTCAGGGGACGGGCGAGCAGTACTTC; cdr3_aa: CASSMGQGTGEQYF
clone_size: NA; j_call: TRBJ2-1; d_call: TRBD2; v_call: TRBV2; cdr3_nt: TGTGCCAGCAGTTATAGCGGGGGGCCCTACAATGAGCAGTTCTTC; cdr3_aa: CASSYSGGPYNEQFF
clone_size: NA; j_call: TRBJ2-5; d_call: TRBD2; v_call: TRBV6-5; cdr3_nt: TGTGCCAGCAGTTGGCTAGCGGGCCAAGAGACCCAGTACTTC; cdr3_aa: CASSWLAGQETQYF
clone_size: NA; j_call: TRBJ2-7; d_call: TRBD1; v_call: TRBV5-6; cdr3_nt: TGTGCCAGCAGCTTGACGTCAGGGGGCCGGAACGAGCAGTACTTC; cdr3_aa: CASSLTSGGRNEQYF
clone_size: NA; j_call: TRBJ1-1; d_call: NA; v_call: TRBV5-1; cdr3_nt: TGCGCCAGCAGCTTGGAGGTGGGGAACACTGAAGCTTTCTTT; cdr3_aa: CASSLEVGNTEAFF
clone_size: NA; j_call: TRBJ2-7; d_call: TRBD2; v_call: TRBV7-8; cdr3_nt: TGTGCCAGCAGCTCGGGACTAGGCTACTCTTACGAGCAGTACTTC; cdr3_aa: CASSSGLGYSYEQYF
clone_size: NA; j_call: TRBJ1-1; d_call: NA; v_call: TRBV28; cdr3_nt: TGTGCCAGCGCCCCCGATACTGTTCCTGAAGCTTTCTTT; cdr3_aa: CASAPDTVPEAFF
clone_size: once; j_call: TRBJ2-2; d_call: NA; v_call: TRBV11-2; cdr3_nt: TGTGCCAGCAGCACCCTACAGGGCCCGTCCGGGGAGCTGTTTTTT; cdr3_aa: CASSTLQGPSGELFF
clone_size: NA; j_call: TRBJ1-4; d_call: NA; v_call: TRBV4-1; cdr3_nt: TGCGCCAGCAGCCCCTGGGCTGGGGAAAAACTGTTTTTT; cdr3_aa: CASSPWAGEKLFF
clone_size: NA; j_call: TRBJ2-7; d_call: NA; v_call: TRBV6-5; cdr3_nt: TGTGCCAGCAGCCCCTCCTTTCTAGCGGAGCAGTACTTC; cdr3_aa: CASSPSFLAEQYF
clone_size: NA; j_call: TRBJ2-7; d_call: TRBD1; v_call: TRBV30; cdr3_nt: TGTGCCTGGAGTGTAACCGGACAGGGCTACGAGCAGTACTTC; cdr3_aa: CAWSVTGQGYEQYF
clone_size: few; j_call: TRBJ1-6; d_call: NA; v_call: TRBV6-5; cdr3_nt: TGTGCCAGCAAAGGGCCTCATGATTCACCCCTCCACTTT; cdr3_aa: CASKGPHDSPLHF
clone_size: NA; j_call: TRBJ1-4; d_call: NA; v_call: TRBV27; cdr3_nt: TGTGCCAGCAGTTTACTTGCGGGGATAGGCAGGGAAAAACTGTTTTTT; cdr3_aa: CASSLLAGIGREKLFF
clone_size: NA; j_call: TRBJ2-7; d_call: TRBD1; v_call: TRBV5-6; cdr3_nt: TGTGCCAGCAGCTTGGGGGACAGTCCCTACGAGCAGTACTTC; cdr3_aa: CASSLGDSPYEQYF
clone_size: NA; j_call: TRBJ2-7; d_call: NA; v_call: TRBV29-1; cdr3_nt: TGCAGCGTTTCGGGGAGCTCCTACGAGCAGTACTTC; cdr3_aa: CSVSGSSYEQYF
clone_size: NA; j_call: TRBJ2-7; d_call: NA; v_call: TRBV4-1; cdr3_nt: TGCGCCAGCAGCCAGGGACCGGGCCCTGGGTACGAGCAGTACTTC; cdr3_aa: CASSQGPGPGYEQYF
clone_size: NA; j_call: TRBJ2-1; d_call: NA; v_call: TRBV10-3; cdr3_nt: TGTGCCATCAGTGAGTCGCATGGCGGGGGCCAGAATGAGCAGTTCTTC; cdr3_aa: CAISESHGGGQNEQFF
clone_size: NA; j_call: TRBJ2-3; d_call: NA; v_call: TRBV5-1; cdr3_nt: TGCGCCAGCAGCTTCACGGGGGATGAAGATACGCAGTATTTT; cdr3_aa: CASSFTGDEDTQYF
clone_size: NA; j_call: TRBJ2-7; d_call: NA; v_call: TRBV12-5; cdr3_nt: TGTGCTAGTGGTCCCACGGACAACGCCTACGAGCAGTACTTC; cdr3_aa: CASGPTDNAYEQYF
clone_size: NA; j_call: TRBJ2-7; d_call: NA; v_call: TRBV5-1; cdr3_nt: TGCGCCAGCAGCTTAGGAGGGAGCGGTCTCGAGCAGTACTTC; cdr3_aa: CASSLGGSGLEQYF
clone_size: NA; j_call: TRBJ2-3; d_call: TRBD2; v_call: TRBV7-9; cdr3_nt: TGTGCCAGCAGCTTGGGGACTAGCAAGCCTTTCACAGATACGCAGTATTTT; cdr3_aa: CASSLGTSKPFTDTQYF
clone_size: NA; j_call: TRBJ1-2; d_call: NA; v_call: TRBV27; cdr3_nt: TGTGCCAGCAGTTTAGGGTTCGGGGGGGGTGATGGCTACACCTTC; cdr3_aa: CASSLGFGGGDGYTF
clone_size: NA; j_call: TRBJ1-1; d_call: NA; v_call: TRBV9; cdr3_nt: TGTGCCAGCAGCGTAGGGGATTTGGGAGGGAAGAACACTGAAGCTTTCTTT; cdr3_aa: CASSVGDLGGKNTEAFF
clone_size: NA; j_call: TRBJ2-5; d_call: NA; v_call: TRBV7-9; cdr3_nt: TGTGCCAGCAGCGGGCTGGACTCACGTGGGGGCCAGTACTTC; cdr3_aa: CASSGLDSRGGQYF
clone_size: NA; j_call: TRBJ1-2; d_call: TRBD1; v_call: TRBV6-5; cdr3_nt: TGTGCCAGCAGTTATGGACAGGGACTCTATGGCTACACCTTC; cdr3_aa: CASSYGQGLYGYTF
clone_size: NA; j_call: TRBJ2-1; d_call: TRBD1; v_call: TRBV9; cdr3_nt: TGTGCCAGCAGCCCTCGAGGACAGGGATCCTACAATGAGCAGTTCTTC; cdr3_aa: CASSPRGQGSYNEQFF
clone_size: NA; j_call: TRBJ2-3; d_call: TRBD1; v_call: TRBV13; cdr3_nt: TGTGCCAGCAGCGGGACCGGGACAGGGTACGTAGATACGCAGTATTTT; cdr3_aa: CASSGTGTGYVDTQYF
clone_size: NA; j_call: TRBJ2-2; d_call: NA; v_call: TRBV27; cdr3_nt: TGTGCCAGCAGTTGGGCAGCCGATGGCACCGGGGAGCTGTTTTTT; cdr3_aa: CASSWAADGTGELFF
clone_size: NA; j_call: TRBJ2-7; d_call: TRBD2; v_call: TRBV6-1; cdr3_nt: TGTGCCAGCAGTGAATTCGGGACTAGCGCTACCTACGAGCAGTACTTC; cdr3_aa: CASSEFGTSATYEQYF
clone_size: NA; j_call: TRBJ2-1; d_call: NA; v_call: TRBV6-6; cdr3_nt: TGTGCCTCGGACCTGGGGAGGCCTACCTACAATGAGCAGTTCTTC; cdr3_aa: CASDLGRPTYNEQFF
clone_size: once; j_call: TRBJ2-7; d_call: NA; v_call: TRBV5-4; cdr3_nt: TGTGCCAGCAGCTCCGGACAGAAAGACTTGTACGAGCAGTACTTC; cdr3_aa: CASSSGQKDLYEQYF
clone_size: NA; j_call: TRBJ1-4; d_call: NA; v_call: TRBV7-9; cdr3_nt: TGTGCCAGCAGCCCCAAAGACAGTCTCTTTAATGAAAAACTGTTTTTT; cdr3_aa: CASSPKDSLFNEKLFF
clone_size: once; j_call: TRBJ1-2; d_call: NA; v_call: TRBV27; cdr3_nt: TGTGCCAGCAGTTTCTCAGAGACTAACTATGGCTACACCTTC; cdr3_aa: CASSFSETNYGYTF
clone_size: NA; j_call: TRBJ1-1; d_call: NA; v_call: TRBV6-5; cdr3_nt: TGTGCCAGCAGTTATCTCGGCTCCGGAGATGAAGCTTTCTTT; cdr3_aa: CASSYLGSGDEAFF
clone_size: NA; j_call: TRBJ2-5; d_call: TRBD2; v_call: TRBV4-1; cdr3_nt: TGCGCCAGCAGCCTAGCTAGCGGGAGGGCCTTGGATGAGACCCAGTACTTC; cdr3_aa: CASSLASGRALDETQYF
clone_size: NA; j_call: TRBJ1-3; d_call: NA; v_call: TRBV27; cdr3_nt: TGTGCCAGCACAGGGGCGAGCTCTGGAAACACCATATATTTT; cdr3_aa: CASTGASSGNTIYF
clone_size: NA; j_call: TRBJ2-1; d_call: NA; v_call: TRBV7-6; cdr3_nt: TGTGCCAGCAGCACGGACCCGACCCCCTACAATGAGCAGTTCTTC; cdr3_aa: CASSTDPTPYNEQFF
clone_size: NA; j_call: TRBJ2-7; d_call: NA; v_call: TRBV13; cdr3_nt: TGTGCCAGCAGCCTACGGGGAGGCGCCTCCTACGAGCAGTACTTC; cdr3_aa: CASSLRGGASYEQYF
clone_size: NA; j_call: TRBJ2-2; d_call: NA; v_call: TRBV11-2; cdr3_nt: TGTGCCAGCAGCTTAGCGAGCCACACCGGGGAGCTGTTTTTT; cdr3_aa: CASSLASHTGELFF
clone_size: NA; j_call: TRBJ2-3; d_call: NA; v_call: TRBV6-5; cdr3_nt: TGTGCCAGCAGTTCCGGGACGGACACAGATACGCAGTATTTT; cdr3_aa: CASSSGTDTDTQYF